This T cell receptor beta chain came from a study of blood T cell repertoires in COVID-19. Original processing notes: Amplification from reference gene primers served as the basis for estimated nucleated cell counts. Using immunoSEQ multiplex PCR, the repertoire was profiled, and TCRdb retains in-frame clones only, with some absent. V and J calls and clone size are copied from that table; D and trimming were computed from the DNA. This table has about 140,000 clones, roughly 84% appearing once. The CDR3 totals 15 residues. V dropped 0 bases and J dropped 0 bases, with 7 bases sitting between them. The germline gives CDR1 SGHRS, CDR2 YFSETQ.

The receptor was isolated from a human donor in a cohort sampled during active COVID-19. Sequencing was carried out using peripheral blood. The V call is TRBV5-1, the J call TRBJ1-3; D not certain. The CDR3 nucleotides read TGCGCCAGCAGCTTGGAGAGTAGCTCTGGAAACACCATATATTTT. This translates into CASSLESSSGNTIYF. Full variable domain (missing parts from reference TRBV5-1 and TRBJ1-3): KAGVTQTPRYLIKTRGQQVTLSCSPISGHRSVSWYQQTPGQGLQFLFEYFSETQRNKGNFPGRFSGRQFSNSRSEMNVSTLELGDSALYLCASSLESSSGNTIYFGEGSWLTVV.